Given below is one T cell receptor (beta chain) in context. These data come from a study of T cell responses to AZD1222 COVID-19 vaccine. The length of the CDR3 is 13 residues. V lost 7 bases, J lost 7 bases, and 8 bases stayed unmatched. Germline V CDR1 and CDR2: MDHEN, SYDVKM. The table came from immunoSEQ multiplex PCR; TCRdb's copy has only in-frame clones and leaves some out. The repertoire has 53,000 or so clones, around 85% of them found once; the top ten carry over 20%. The V call is TRBV28, the J call TRBJ2-7, with TRBD2 identical over 9 bases. This sample comprised peripheral blood, obtained on day 0 of AZD1222 vaccination. The sequence was collected from an adult in good health. For the CDR3, the DNA is TGTGCCAGCAAGGGCGGGAGGGCCTGGGAGCAGTACTTC. Translating it yields CASKGGRAWEQYF.